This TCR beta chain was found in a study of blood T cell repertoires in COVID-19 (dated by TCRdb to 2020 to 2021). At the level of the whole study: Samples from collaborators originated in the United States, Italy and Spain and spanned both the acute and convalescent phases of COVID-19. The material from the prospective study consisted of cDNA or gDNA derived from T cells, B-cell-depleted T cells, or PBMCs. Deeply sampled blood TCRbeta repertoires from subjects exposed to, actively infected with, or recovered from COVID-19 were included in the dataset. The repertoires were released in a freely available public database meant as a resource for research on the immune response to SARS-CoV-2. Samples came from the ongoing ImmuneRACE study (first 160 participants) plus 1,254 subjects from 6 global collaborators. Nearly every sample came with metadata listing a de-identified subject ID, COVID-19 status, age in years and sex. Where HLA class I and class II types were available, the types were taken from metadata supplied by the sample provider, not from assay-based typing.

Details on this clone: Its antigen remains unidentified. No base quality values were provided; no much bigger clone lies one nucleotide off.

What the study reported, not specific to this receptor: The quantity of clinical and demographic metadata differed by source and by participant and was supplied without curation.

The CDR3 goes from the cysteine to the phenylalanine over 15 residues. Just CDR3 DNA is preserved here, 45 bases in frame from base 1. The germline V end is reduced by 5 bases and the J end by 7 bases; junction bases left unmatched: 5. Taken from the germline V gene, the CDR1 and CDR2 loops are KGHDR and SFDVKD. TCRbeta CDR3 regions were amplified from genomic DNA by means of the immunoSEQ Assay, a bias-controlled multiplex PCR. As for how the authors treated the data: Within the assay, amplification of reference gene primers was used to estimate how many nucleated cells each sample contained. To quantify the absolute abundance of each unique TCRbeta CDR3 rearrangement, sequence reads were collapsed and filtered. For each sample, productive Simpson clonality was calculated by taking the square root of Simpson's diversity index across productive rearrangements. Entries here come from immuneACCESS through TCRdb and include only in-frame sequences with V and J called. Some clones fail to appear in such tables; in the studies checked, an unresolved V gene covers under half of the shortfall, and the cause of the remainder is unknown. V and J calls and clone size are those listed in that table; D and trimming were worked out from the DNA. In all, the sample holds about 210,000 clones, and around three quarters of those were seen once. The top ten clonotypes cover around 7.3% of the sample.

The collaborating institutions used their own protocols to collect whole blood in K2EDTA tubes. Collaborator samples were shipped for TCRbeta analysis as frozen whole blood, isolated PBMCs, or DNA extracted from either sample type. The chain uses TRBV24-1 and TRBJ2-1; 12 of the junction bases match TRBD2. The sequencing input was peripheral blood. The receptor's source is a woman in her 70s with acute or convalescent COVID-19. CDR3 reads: CATSAKLAGGNEQFF. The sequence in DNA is TGTGCCACCAGTGCTAAGCTAGCGGGGGGGAATGAGCAGTTCTTC.